These 15 T cell receptor beta chains originate from one sample sequenced in a study of post-analysis software for immune sequencing data (dated by TCRdb to about 2015). Libraries were built with PCR. The sequencer was an Illumina HiSeq 2500. To reduce PCR and sequencing biases, unique molecular identifiers were built into the TCR beta cDNA libraries. TCRdb reanalyzed the raw reads on its own, using fastp at Q25 for trimming and MiXCR for clone calling, and kept in-frame beta chains. Each CDR3 protein appears once, grouped with its most common genes and DNA. Across this sample there are hundreds of thousands of distinct CDR3 sequences, with 30% seen only once. The ten largest make up around 0.56% of the sample. The paper as a whole reports these results and caveats: Four to six TRBV segments, including TRBV5-6, TRBV5-1 and TRBV20-1, were significantly more frequent in patients than controls.

These TCRs are of unknown antigen specificity. The sequencing sample was made of blood. The receptor source for this set is a girl under 18 with multiple sclerosis.

This clonotype was counted only a few times. The chain combines TRBV15 with TRBJ1-5; 10 bases map to TRBD1. V trimming: 1 base; J trimming: 6 bases; junction bases outside the gene matches: 6. Germline CDR1 and CDR2: LNHNV and YYDKDF (reference sequence). CDR3 size: 16 residues. This CDR3 reads CATSRGDRGGGQPQHF. CDR3 in DNA: TGTGCCACCAGCAGAGGGGACAGGGGAGGCGGTCAGCCCCAGCATTTT.

V usage is TRBV12-3 or TRBV12-4 and J usage is TRBJ1-2; D remains ambiguous. The V gene lost 6 bases and the J gene lost 0 bases, with 8 bases spanning the gap. The CDR3 loop spans 13 amino acids. CDR3 region: CASRGRTNYGYTF. The CDR3, as DNA: TGTGCCAGCAGAGGACGGACTAACTATGGCTACACCTTC.

The J gene is TRBJ1-4, the V gene TRBV4-1; 9 nucleotides align to TRBD1. Germline-derived CDR1 and CDR2 are MGHRA and YSYEKL. V lost 4 bases and J lost 1; bases outside the gene matches: 1. The CDR3 has 15 residues. DNA for the CDR3: TGCGCCAGCAGCCGGGACAGGGAAACTAATGAAAAACTGTTTTTT. It encodes CASSRDRETNEKLFF.

The chain is built from TRBV28 and TRBJ1-2; no definite D call. Per germline, CDR1 MDHEN and CDR2 SYDVKM. The CDR3 totals 13 residues. V was cut by 6 bases and J by 4 bases, with 12 bases left in between. CDR3 sequence (DNA): TGTGCCAGCAGAAACCTTGCGGGCTATGGCTACACCTTC. This codes for CASRNLAGYGYTF.

The chain uses TRBV20-1 and TRBJ1-5; D is unresolved. Between the trimmed V and J ends, which lost 6 bases and 7 bases, there was a span of 19 bases. CDR1 and CDR2 (germline): DFQATT, SNEGSKA (reference sequence). This CDR3 region has 14 residues. Written as DNA, the CDR3 is TGCAGTGCAAGGGATCGGGTAGTCAACCAGCCCCAGCATTTT. It translates to CSARDRVVNQPQHF.

In its sample, this clonotype was seen a few times. V is TRBV7-9 and J is TRBJ2-5; D is possibly TRBD1 or TRBD2 (5 bases each). The ends were cut back, 5 bases at V and 4 bases at J, with 14 bases in the middle. Germline V gene lookup returns CDR1 SEHNR and CDR2 FQNEAQ (reference sequence). The CDR3 runs to 14 residues. In nucleotides, the CDR3 is TGTGCCAGCAGCCCGAGAGGGGCCGCAGAGACCCAGTACTTC. It encodes CASSPRGAAETQYF. Using reference TRBV7-9 and TRBJ2-5 for the parts outside the CDR3, the full variable domain is DTGVSQNPRHKITKRGQNVTFRCDPISEHNRLYWYRQTLGQGPEFLTYFQNEAQLEKSRLLSDRFSAERPKGSFSTLEIQRTEQGDSAMYLCASSPRGAAETQYFGPGTRLLVL.

The J gene is TRBJ1-2, the V gene TRBV4-1; D is perhaps TRBD1 (5 bases). The CDR3 consists of 14 residues. V shed 0 bases and J shed 4 bases, with 9 bases lying between them. Germline CDR1 reads MGHRA; CDR2 reads YSYEKL. The CDR3 nucleotides are TGCGCCAGCAGCCAAGACCCGGGGCCCTATGGCTACACCTTC. It is translated as CASSQDPGPYGYTF.

This chain links TRBV15 with TRBJ1-2; a possible D gene is TRBD1 (5 bases). The germline gives CDR1 LNHNV, CDR2 YYDKDF (reference sequence). Trimming took off 0 bases at V and 3 bases at J, with 11 bases between the two ends. The CDR3 totals 15 residues. The CDR3 DNA is TGTGCCACCAGCAGAGATCGGAGCAGGGACTATGGCTACACCTTC. It encodes CATSRDRSRDYGYTF.

The chain employs TRBV7-2 and TRBJ2-7; TRBD2 matches at 7 bases. Trimming at V came to 6 bases and at J to 6 bases, leaving 11 bases not matched to a gene. From germline, CDR1 is SGHTA and CDR2 FQGNSA. This CDR3 is 14 amino acids long. CDR3 protein: CASSPNAGVGEQYF. Written as DNA, the CDR3 is TGTGCCAGCAGTCCCAACGCGGGAGTCGGCGAGCAGTACTTC.

This clonotype came up a few times. The gene calls are TRBV14 and TRBJ2-1; TRBD2 agrees at 9 bases. CDR1 and CDR2 (germline): SGHDN, FVKESK. The CDR3 extends over 20 amino acids. V lost 3 bases and J lost 8; bases outside the gene matches: 23. The CDR3 region is CASSHWAASGWAGGLDEQFF. CDR3 DNA sequence: TGTGCCAGCAGCCATTGGGCGGCCTCCGGCTGGGCGGGGGGGTTGGATGAGCAGTTCTTC.

The chain links TRBV7-9 to TRBJ2-5; TRBD1 is a possible D gene (6 bases). The J call is uncertain, as TRBJ2-7 better fits the DNA end. CDR1 is SEHNR, CDR2 FQNEAQ, per germline (reference sequence). The CDR3 consists of 16 residues. CDR3 sequence reads: CASSPESTGNFYEQYF. The CDR3 DNA sequence: TGTGCCAGCAGCCCTGAATCGACAGGTAATTTCTACGAGCAGTACTTC.

The rearrangement links TRBV6-2 or TRBV6-3 to TRBJ1-5; the D gene is possibly TRBD1 (5 bases). The V gene lost 3 bases and the J gene lost 7 bases, with 19 bases spanning the gap. CDR3 length equals 16 residues. Germline CDR1 is MNHEY and CDR2 is SVGEGT. In DNA, the CDR3 is TGTGCCAGCAGTTATTATTGGGGGGATGAAGGACAGCCCCAGCATTTT. Encoded protein: CASSYYWGDEGQPQHF.

This chain uses TRBV3-1 with TRBJ2-3; D uncertain. CDR1 and CDR2 (germline): LGHDT, YNNKEL (reference sequence). Trimming stripped 0 bases from V and 0 bases from J, with 10 bases between. This CDR3 has 16 amino acids. The CDR3 nucleotides are TGTGCCAGCAGCCAAGAATCCCTCCGGAGCACAGATACGCAGTATTTT. This encodes CASSQESLRSTDTQYF.

This clonotype was picked up a small number of times. This chain links TRBV7-8 with TRBJ2-5; 7 bases line up with TRBD2. The CDR3 is made up of 13 amino acids. Per the germline V gene, CDR1 is SGHVS and CDR2 is FQNEAQ. J lost 2 bases, V lost 5 bases, and 2 bases had no gene match. In DNA form, the CDR3 reads TGTGCCAGCAGCGCACTAGCGCAAGAGACCCAGTACTTC. Protein sequence: CASSALAQETQYF.

The chain joins TRBV7-2 to TRBJ1-1; tentative D call: TRBD1 (6 bases). CDR1 is SGHTA, CDR2 FQGNSA, per germline. There are 15 residues in the CDR3. V was clipped by 3 bases and J by 3 bases, with 14 bases between them. The CDR3, as DNA: TGTGCCAGCAGCTTTTCCAGGGACACCCACACTGAAGCTTTCTTT. Protein: CASSFSRDTHTEAFF.